This entry features one TCR beta chain sequence. This record belongs to a study of blood T cell repertoires in COVID-19. Overall study context: From the United States, Italy and Spain came samples of acute and convalescent COVID-19.

Authors' analysis steps: It was from reference gene primer amplification that nucleated cell counts were estimated. Assay used: immunoSEQ multiplex PCR; TCRdb lists only in-frame clones, some missing. V, J and clone size are taken as reported in that table, and D and trimming were inferred from the DNA itself. The sample yields about 88,000 clones, about 88% seen once. In germline, CDR1 is LNHDA, CDR2 SQIVND (reference sequence). J was trimmed by 3 bases and V by 5 bases; bases with no gene match: 5. This CDR3 spans 15 amino acids. The source is a woman aged 80 or over with acute or convalescent COVID-19. The chain is built from TRBV19 and TRBJ2-1, with TRBD1 matching 9 bases. The specimen was peripheral blood. CDR3 in DNA: TGTGCCAGTAGTTTACCGGGACAGGGCTACAATGAGCAGTTCTTC. Residues: CASSLPGQGYNEQFF.